This TCR beta chain was sequenced in a study of breast tumors, draining lymph nodes, adjacent tissues. Points from the study as a whole: Most tumor T cells seemingly derive from lymph node, then expand in tumor. Luminal-like breast cancer showed significantly higher tumor–nontumor repertoire similarity than basal-like. Compared with lymph nodes, tumors were less diverse; compared with nontumor tissue, more. Data only fit, rather than demonstrated, lymph node origin of most tumor T cells.

Breast cancer patients provided tissue from their axillary draining lymph nodes. This clonotype was observed many times. Its antigen remains unidentified. From the multiplex PCR reads, TCRdb called clonotypes with MiXCR, one entry per CDR3 protein. The sample holds over 70,000 distinct CDR3 sequences, approximately 31% seen once. With 6 bases removed from V and 10 bases from J, the gap between germline ends came to 16 bases. Germline CDR1 reads MNHEY; CDR2 reads SVGAGI. The CDR3 has 14 amino acids. The receptor comes from a female donor with breast cancer. Some clones in this sample may be carry-over from other donors' samples. The chain has TRBV6-5 and TRBJ1-6; D unclear. Material for sequencing was axillary lymph node tissue. The CDR3 bases are TGTGCCAGCAGAACGGCCAGAAGGAGCTCACCCCTCCACTTT. Translated: CASRTARRSSPLHF.